This TCR beta chain came from a study of T cell responses to AZD1222 COVID-19 vaccine (dated by TCRdb to about 2021). Looking at the study overall: A total of around 240 trial participants underwent TCR sequencing, of whom around 200 received two doses of AZD1222 and roughly 25 received two doses of the MenACWY control vaccine. Trial participants were enrolled into age subgroups of 18-55, 56-69 and 70-plus years, which contained around 150, 28 and 57 TCR-sequenced participants, respectively. What the research found in general, with its limitations: Because no day 14 peak-response samples were available, repertoires were characterized only after the peak T cell response. Participants were mostly white British and included more females than males, and it was suggested by the authors that clonal diversity may have been underestimated. Conclusions about previously exposed vaccinees are limited, since just 6 or 7 AZD1222 recipients were seropositive for SARS-CoV-2 at baseline. Reportedly, close to half of the unique spike-specific TCRs recognized epitopes lying outside the regions that are mutated in the B.1.351 and B.1.1.7 variants. The whole spike protein was spanned by vaccine-associated CD4 TCRs, and dominant responses were seen in regions 160-218 and 743-854. In the small 56-69-year group, the increase in depth fell short of significance, most likely because of low power. After two AZD1222 doses, spike-specific TCR breadth and depth were significantly higher than at day 0 and than in MenACWY recipients.

Concerning this clone itself: Its antigen target is currently unknown. No quality values exist for individual bases; no much larger clone is one base distant.

According to the study, the label for this sample's time point signals: baseline before first vaccination. In light of the paper, this sample's treatment or condition label describes: meningococcal conjugate vaccine given as trial control. The vaccinee samples were drawn from two UK trials, COV001 and COV002, one of which was a single-blind randomized controlled phase 2/3 trial testing AZD1222 (ChAdOx1 nCoV-19) in healthy adults. For TCRbeta chain sequencing, PBMC samples from trial participants were taken at day 0 and at day 28 after the second dose. In the germline V gene, CDR1 corresponds to SGHRS and CDR2 to YFSETQ. V is pared back by 0 bases and J by 1 base, with 7 bases lying between the germline termini. Counted from cysteine to phenylalanine, this CDR3 has 14 amino acids. Only CDR3 DNA remains: 42 bases, in frame from the first base. The CDR3 regions of human TCRbeta chains were analyzed by immunosequencing. In the paper's pipeline: Repertoire TCRs were matched against a reference library of SARS-CoV-2-specific TCRs generated with the MIRA antigen-specificity platform. Breadth was defined as the fraction of unique TCRs that were SARS-CoV-2-associated, and depth was defined as the fraction of total T cells that were SARS-CoV-2-associated. Using the MIRA data, every spike-specific TCR was mapped to the spike region that the TCR reacted to and assigned to either a CD4 or a CD8 class. Log10-transformed breadth and depth values were compared by one-way ANOVA with Sidak's multiple comparisons tests. TCRdb obtained this table from immuneACCESS and retained in-frame rearrangements with V and J assigned. These tables miss some clones; where compared with another copy, unresolved V genes account for less than half of the shortfall, and the remainder is unexplained. V and J calls plus clone size are reproduced from that table; the DNA served to infer D and trimming. The sample profile shows around 180,000 clones; 87% of them were found once. Jointly, the top ten make up 2.5% to 3% of the sample.

Here the sequenced sample was peripheral blood, taken on day 0 of MenACWY control vaccination. The source is an adult in good health. The receptor chain draws on TRBV5-1 and TRBJ1-1, with the D gene call left open. The sequenced DNA: TGCGCCAGCAGCTTGGAGCCCAGGAACACTGAAGCTTTCTTT. Its amino acids are CASSLEPRNTEAFF.